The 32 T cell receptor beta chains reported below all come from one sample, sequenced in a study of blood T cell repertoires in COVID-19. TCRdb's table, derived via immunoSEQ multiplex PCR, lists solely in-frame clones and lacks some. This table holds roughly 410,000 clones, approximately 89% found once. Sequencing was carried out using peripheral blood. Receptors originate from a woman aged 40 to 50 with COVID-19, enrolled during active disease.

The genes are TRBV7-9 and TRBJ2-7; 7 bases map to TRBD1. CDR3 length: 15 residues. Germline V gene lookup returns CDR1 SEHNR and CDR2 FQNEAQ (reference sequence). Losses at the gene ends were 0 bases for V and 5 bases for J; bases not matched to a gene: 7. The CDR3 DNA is TGTGCCAGCAGCTTAGCGATAAACAGGGGCCACGAGCAGTACTTC. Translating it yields CASSLAINRGHEQYF.

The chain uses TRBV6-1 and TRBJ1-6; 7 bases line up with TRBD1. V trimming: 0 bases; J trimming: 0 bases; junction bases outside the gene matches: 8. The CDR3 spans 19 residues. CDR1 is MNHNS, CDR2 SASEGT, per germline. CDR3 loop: CASSEALGRGYSYNSPLHF. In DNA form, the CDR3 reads TGTGCCAGCAGTGAAGCGCTGGGCAGGGGGTACTCCTATAATTCACCCCTCCACTTT.

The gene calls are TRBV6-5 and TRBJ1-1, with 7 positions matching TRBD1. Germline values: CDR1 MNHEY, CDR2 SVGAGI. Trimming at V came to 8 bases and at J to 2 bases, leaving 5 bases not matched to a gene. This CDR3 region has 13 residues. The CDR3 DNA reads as TGTGCCAGCGCCCGACAGGGTAACACTGAAGCTTTCTTT. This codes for CASARQGNTEAFF.

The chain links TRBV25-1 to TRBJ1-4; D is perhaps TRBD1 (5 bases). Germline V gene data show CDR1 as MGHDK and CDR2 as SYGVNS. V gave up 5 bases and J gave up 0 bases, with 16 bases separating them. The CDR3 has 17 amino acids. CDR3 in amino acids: CASSPEAGEATNEKLFF. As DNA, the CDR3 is TGTGCCAGCAGTCCCGAGGCGGGGGAAGCAACTAATGAAAAACTGTTTTTT.

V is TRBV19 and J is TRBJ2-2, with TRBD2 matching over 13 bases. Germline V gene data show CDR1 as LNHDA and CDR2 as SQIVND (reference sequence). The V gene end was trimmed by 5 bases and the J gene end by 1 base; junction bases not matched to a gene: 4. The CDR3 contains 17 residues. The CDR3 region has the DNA TGTGCCAGTAGTCAACTAGCGGGAGGGGTGAACACCGGGGAGCTGTTTTTT. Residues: CASSQLAGGVNTGELFF.

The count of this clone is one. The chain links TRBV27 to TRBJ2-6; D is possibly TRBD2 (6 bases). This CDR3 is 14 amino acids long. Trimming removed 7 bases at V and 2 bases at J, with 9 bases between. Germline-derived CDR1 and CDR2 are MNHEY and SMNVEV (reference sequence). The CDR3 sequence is CASTRRAGANVLTF. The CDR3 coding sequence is TGTGCCAGCACCCGGAGGGCTGGGGCCAACGTCCTGACTTTC.

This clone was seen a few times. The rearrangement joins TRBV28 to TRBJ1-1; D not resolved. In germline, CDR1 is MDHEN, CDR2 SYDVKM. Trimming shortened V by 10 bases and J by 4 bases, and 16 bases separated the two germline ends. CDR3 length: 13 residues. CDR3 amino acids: CAILPPAGTEAFF. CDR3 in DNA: TGTGCCATCCTACCCCCAGCAGGCACTGAAGCTTTCTTT.

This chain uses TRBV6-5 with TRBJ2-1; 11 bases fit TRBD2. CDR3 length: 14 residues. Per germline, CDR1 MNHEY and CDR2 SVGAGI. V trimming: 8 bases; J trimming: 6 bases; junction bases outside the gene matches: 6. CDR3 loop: CASLSGRATNEQFF. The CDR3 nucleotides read TGTGCCAGCCTTAGCGGGAGGGCGACCAATGAGCAGTTCTTC.

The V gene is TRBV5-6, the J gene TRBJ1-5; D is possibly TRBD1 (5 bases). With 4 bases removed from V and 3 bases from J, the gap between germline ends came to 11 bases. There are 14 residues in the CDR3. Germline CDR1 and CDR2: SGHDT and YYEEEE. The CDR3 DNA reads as TGTGCCAGCAGCCCGGGACTGTTCAATCAGCCCCAGCATTTT. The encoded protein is CASSPGLFNQPQHF.

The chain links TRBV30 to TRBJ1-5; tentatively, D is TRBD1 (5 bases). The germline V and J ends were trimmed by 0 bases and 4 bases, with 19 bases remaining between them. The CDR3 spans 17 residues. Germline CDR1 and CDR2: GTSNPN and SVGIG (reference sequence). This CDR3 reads CAWSVRGALGRNQPQHF. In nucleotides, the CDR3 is TGTGCCTGGAGTGTAAGGGGCGCCCTGGGGCGGAATCAGCCCCAGCATTTT.

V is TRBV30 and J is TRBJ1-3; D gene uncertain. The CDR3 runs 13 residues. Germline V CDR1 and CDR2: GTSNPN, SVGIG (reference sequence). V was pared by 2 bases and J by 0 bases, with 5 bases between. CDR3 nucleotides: TGTGCCTGGAGTCTGAGCTCTGGAAACACCATATATTTT. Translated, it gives CAWSLSSGNTIYF.

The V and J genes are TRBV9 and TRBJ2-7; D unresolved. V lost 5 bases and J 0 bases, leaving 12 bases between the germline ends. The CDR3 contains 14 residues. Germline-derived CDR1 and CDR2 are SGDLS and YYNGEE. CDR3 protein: CASSMRLPSYEQYF. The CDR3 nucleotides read TGTGCCAGCAGTATGAGGTTACCCTCCTACGAGCAGTACTTC.

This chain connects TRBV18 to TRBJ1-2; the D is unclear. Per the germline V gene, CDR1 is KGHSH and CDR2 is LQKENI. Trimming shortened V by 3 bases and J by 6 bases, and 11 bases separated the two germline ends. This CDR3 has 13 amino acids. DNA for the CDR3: TGTGCCAGCTCACCCTCCCGGGAGGATGGCTACACCTTC. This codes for CASSPSREDGYTF.

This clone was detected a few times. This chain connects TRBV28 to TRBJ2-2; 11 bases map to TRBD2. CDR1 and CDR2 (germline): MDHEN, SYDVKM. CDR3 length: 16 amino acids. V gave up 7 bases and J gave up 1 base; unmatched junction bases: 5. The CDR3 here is CASKGGLAENTGELFF. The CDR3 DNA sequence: TGTGCCAGCAAGGGGGGACTAGCGGAGAACACCGGGGAGCTGTTTTTT.

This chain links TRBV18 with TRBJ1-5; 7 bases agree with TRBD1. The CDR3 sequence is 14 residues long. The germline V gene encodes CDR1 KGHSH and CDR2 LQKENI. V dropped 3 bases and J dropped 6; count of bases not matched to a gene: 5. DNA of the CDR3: TGTGCCAGCTCACCGACAGGGAGGAGTCAGCCCCAGCATTTT. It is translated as CASSPTGRSQPQHF.

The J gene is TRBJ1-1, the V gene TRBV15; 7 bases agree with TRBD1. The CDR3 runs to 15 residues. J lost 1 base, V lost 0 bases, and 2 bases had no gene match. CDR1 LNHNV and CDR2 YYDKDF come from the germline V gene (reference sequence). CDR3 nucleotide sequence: TGTGCCACCAGCAGAGACAGGGGGGCGAACACTGAAGCTTTCTTT. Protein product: CATSRDRGANTEAFF.

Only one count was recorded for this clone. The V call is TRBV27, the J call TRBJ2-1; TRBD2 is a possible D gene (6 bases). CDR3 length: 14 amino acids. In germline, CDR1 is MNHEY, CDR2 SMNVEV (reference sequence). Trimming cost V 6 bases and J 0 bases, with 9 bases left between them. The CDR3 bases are TGTGCCAGCAGGCCCGGGAGCTCCTACAATGAGCAGTTCTTC. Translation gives CASRPGSSYNEQFF.

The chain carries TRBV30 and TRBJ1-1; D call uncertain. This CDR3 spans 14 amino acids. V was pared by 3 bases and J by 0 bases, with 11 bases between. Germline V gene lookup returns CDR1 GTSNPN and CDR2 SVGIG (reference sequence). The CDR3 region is CAWSPLPVNTEAFF. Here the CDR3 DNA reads TGTGCCTGGAGCCCCTTGCCGGTGAACACTGAAGCTTTCTTT.

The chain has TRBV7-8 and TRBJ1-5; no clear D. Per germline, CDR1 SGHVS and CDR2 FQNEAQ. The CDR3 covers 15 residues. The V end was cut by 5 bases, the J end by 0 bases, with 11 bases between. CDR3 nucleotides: TGTGCCAGCAGCCCGGACTGGTTTAGCAATCAGCCCCAGCATTTT. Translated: CASSPDWFSNQPQHF.

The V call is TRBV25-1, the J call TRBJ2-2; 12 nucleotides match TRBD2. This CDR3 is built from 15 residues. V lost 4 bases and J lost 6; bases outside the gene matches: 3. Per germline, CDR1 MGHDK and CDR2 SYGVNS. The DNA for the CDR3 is TGTGCCAGCAGTGGGACTAGCGGGACTCCCGGGGAGCTGTTTTTT. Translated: CASSGTSGTPGELFF.

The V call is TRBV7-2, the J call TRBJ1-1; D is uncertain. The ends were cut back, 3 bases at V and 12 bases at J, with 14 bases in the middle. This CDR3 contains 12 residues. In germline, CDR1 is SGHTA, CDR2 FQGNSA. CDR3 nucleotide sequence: TGTGCCAGCAGCTTTACCTCCGCAGTTCCTTTCTTT. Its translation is CASSFTSAVPFF.

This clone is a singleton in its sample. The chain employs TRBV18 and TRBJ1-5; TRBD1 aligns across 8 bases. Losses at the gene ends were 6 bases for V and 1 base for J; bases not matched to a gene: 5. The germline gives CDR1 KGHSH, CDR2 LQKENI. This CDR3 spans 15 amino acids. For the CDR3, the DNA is TGTGCCAGCTCTCCGGGACAGGCGAGCAATCAGCCCCAGCATTTT. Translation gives CASSPGQASNQPQHF. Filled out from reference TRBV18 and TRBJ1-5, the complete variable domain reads NAGVMQNPRHLVRRRGQEARLRCSPMKGHSHVYWYRQLPEEGLKFMVYLQKENIIDESGMPKERFSAEFPKEGPSILRIQQVVRGDSAAYFCASSPGQASNQPQHFGDGTRLSIL.

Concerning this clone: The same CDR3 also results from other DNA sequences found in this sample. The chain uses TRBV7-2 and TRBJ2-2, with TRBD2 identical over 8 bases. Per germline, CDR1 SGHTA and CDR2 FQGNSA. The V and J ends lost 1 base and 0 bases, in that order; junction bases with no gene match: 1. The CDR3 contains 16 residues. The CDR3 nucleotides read TGTGCCAGCAGCTTAGTACTAGCGGCGAACACCGGGGAGCTGTTTTTT. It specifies CASSLVLAANTGELFF.

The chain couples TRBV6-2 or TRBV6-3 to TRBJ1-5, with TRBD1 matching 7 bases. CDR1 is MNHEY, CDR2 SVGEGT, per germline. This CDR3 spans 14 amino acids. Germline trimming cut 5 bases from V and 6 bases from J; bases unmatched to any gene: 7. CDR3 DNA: TGTGCCAGCAGTGGGACAGCCGCTCCTCAGCCCCAGCATTTT. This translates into CASSGTAAPQPQHF.

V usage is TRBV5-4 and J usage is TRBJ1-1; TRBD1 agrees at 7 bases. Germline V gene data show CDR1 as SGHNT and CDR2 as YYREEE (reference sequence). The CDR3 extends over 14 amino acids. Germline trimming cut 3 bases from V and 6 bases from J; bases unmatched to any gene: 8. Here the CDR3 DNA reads TGTGCCAGCAGCTCACAGGGGCAGGCCCCTGAAGCTTTCTTT. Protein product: CASSSQGQAPEAFF.

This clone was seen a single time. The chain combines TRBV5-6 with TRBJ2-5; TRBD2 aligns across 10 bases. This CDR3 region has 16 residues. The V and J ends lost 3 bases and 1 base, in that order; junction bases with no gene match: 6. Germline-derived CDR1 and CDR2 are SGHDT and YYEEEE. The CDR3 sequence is CASSSVGLAAQETQYF. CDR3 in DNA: TGTGCCAGCAGCTCGGTTGGACTAGCGGCCCAAGAGACCCAGTACTTC.

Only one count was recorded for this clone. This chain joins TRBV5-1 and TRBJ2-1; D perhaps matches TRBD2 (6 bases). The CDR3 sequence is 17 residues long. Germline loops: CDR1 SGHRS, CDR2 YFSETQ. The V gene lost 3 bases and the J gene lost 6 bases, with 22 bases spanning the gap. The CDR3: CASSSLISVKGGNEQFF. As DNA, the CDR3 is TGCGCCAGCAGCTCCCTAATTTCGGTAAAGGGAGGCAATGAGCAGTTCTTC.

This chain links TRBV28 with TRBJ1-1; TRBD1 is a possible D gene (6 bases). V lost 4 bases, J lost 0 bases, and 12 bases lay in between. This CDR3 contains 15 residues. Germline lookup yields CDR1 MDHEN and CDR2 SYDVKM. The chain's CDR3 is CASSSPGHLNTEAFF. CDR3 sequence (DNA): TGTGCCAGCAGTTCCCCGGGACACCTGAACACTGAAGCTTTCTTT.

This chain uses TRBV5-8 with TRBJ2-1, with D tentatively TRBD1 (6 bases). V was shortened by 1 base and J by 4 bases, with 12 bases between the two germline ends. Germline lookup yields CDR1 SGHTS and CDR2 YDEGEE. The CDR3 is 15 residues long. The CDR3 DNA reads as TGTGCCAGCAGCTTGCGTGGACAGTTTTACAATGAGCAGTTCTTC. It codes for CASSLRGQFYNEQFF.

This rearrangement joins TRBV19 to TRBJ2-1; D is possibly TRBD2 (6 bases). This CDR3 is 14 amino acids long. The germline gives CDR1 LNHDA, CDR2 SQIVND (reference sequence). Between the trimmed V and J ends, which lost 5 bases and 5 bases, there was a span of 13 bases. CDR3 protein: CASSVRDLDNEQFF. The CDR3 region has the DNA TGTGCCAGTAGTGTCCGGGACTTAGACAATGAGCAGTTCTTC. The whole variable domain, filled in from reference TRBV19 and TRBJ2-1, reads DGGITQSPKYLFRKEGQNVTLSCEQNLNHDAMYWYRQDPGQGLRLIYYSQIVNDFQKGDIAEGYSVSREKKESFPLTVTSAQKNPTAFYLCASSVRDLDNEQFFGPGTRLTVL.

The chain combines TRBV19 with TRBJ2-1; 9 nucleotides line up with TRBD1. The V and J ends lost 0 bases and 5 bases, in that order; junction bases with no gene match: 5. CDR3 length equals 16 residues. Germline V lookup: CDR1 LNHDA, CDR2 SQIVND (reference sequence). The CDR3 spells CASSIDRDRAHNEQFF. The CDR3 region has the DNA TGTGCCAGTAGTATAGATCGGGACAGGGCCCACAATGAGCAGTTCTTC.

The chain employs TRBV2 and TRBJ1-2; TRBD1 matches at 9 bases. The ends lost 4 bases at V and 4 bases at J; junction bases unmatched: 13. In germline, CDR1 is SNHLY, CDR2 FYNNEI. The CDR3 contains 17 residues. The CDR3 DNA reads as TGTGCCAGCAGTGCCCGGGGGACAGGGTCAGGACCCTATGGCTACACCTTC. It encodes CASSARGTGSGPYGYTF.